This TCR beta chain was captured in a study of blood T cell repertoires in COVID-19. As regards this clone: The junction differs from germline at one of its ends, possibly a read error.

The CDR3 totals 13 residues. Germline lookup yields CDR1 SSHAT and CDR2 FNYEAQ (reference sequence). Followed over time, Seattle patients had been enrolled while infection was active. Here immunoSEQ multiplex PCR was the method, and the copy in TCRdb shows in-frame clones only, minus some. Of approximately 75,000 clones detected, around 83% appear once; the ten largest clones hold approximately 7%. The source is a young man with COVID-19, enrolled during active disease. V and J are TRBV7-7 and TRBJ2-6; unclear D gene. Sequencing was performed on peripheral blood. The CDR3: CASSPGGANVLTF. The CDR3 DNA follows: TGTGCTAGCAGCCCCGGGGGGGCCAACGTCCTGACTTTC.